These 2 T cell receptor beta chains were all obtained from the same sample, sequenced in a study of blood T cells in healthy people across ages (dated by TCRdb to 2014 to 2015). Library construction relied on 5' RACE. Sequencing used an Illumina HiSeq 2500. A second PCR of about 7 to 12 cycles was performed with a sample-barcoded 5' primer and a J-beta primer mix. TCRdb passed the public sequencing reads through fastp at Q25 and MiXCR, retaining productive beta sequences. Every entry covers one CDR3 protein and lists the most common genes and DNA from its rows. The sample data list about a million distinct CDR3 sequences, and less than 45% of these were observed just once. The ten top clones hold around 13% of the sample. The specimen sequenced was blood. Source of these receptors: a man aged 18-30 years in good health.

This clonotype has only one observation. V is TRBV25-1 and J is TRBJ2-3; tentative D call: TRBD1 (6 bases). Trimming stripped 10 bases from V and 5 bases from J, with 13 bases between. This CDR3 spans 12 amino acids. The germline V gene has CDR1 MGHDK and CDR2 SYGVNS. CDR3 loop: CATRGFGDTQYF. The DNA for the CDR3 is TGTGCCACTAGGGGGTTTGGAGATACGCAGTATTTT.

This chain joins TRBV6-6 and TRBJ2-5, with D perhaps TRBD1 or TRBD2 (5 bases each). The CDR3 covers 14 residues. Germline loops: CDR1 MNHNY, CDR2 SVGAGI (reference sequence). V was pared by 2 bases and J by 5 bases, with 12 bases between. CDR3 amino acids: CASSYVRGGETQYF. For the CDR3, the DNA is TGTGCCAGCAGTTACGTGAGGGGCGGCGAGACCCAGTACTTC.